This T cell receptor beta chain was profiled in a study of shared clonotypes between healthy human individuals. Study-wide results and limits: Naive subsets generally had larger estimated richness than memory subsets. How much donors shared clonotypes was expected to be affected by sequencing depth.

The CDR3 is 15 amino acids. The V gene end was trimmed by 2 bases and the J gene end by 2 bases; junction bases not matched to a gene: 6. The germline V gene has CDR1 ENHRY and CDR2 SYGVKD. Worth noting for this clone: Its matching antigen is unknown.

The protocol was immunoSEQ multiplex PCR, while the TCRdb copy is restricted to in-frame clones and leaves out a portion. Among approximately 2.1 million clones listed, 80% to 95% were seen once. Those who donated were healthy HIV-negative adults, with no recent acute infections or vaccinations reported. Splitting of CD4+ cells produced CD45RA+ naive and CD45RA-negative memory subsets. The sequence was obtained from a man between 18 and 35 years old in good health. Some clones in this sample may be carry-over from other donors' samples. Sequencing used naive CD4+ T cells from PBMCs. Subset described: CD45RA+ positively selected. The V gene is TRBV10-3, the J gene TRBJ2-7; 7 bases fit TRBD2. CDR3 sequence: CAISEGPAGTYEQYF. The DNA of the CDR3 is TGTGCCATCAGTGAGGGTCCAGCGGGGACCTACGAGCAGTACTTC.